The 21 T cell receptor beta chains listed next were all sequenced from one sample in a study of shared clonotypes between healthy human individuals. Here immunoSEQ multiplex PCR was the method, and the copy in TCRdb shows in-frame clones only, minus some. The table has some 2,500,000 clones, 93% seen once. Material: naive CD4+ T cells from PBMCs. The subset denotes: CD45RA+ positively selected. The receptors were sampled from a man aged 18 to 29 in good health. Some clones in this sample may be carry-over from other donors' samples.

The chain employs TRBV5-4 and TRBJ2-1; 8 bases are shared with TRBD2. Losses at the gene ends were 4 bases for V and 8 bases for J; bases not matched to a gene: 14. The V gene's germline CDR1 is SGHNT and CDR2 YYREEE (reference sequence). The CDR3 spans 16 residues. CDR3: CASSRAAGTSIDEQFF. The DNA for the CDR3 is TGTGCCAGCAGCCGAGCAGCAGGGACTAGTATCGATGAGCAGTTCTTC. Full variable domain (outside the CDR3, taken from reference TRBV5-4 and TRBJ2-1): ETGVTQSPTHLIKTRGQQVTLRCSSQSGHNTVSWYQQALGQGPQFIFQYYREEENGRGNFPPRFSGLQFPNYSSELNVNALELDDSALYLCASSRAAGTSIDEQFFGPGTRLTVL.

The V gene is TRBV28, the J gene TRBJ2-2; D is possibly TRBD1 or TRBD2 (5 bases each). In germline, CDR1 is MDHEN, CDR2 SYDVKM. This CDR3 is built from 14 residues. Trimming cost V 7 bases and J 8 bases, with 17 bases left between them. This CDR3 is CASKGQGVVGELFF. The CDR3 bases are TGTGCCAGCAAGGGTCAGGGAGTCGTGGGGGAGCTGTTTTTT. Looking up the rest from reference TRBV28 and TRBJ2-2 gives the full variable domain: DVKVTQSSRYLVKRTGEKVFLECVQDMDHENMFWYRQDPGLGLRLIYFSYDVKMKEKGDIPEGYSVSREKKERFSLILESASTNQTSMYLCASKGQGVVGELFFGEGSRLTVL.

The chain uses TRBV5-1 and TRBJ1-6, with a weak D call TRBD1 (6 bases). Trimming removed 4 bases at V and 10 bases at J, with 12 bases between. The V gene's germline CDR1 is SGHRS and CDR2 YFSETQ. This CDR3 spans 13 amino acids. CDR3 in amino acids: CASSPAGGSPLHF. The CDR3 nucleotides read TGCGCCAGCAGCCCGGCCGGGGGCTCACCCCTCCACTTT.

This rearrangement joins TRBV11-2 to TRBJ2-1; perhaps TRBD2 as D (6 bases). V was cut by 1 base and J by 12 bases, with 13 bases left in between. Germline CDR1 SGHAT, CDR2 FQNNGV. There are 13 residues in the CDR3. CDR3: CASSLVRGNGQFF. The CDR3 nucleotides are TGTGCCAGCAGCTTAGTTCGCGGGAACGGGCAGTTCTTC. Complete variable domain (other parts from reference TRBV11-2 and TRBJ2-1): EAGVAQSPRYKIIEKRQSVAFWCNPISGHATLYWYQQILGQGPKLLIQFQNNGVVDDSQLPKDRFSAERLKGVDSTLKIQPAKLEDSAVYLCASSLVRGNGQFFGPGTRLTVL.

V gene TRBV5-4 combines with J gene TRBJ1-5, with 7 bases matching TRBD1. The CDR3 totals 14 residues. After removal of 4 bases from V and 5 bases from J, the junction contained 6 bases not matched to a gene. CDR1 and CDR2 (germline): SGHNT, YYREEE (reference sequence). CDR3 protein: CASSPGGSDQPQHF. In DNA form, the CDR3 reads TGTGCCAGCAGCCCAGGGGGTAGTGATCAGCCCCAGCATTTT.

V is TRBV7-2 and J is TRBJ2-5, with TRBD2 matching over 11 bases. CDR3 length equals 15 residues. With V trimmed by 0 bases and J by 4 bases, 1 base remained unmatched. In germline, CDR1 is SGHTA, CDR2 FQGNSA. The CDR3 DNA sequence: TGTGCCAGCAGCTTAGCCGGACTAGCGGGAGAGACCCAGTACTTC. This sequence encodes CASSLAGLAGETQYF.

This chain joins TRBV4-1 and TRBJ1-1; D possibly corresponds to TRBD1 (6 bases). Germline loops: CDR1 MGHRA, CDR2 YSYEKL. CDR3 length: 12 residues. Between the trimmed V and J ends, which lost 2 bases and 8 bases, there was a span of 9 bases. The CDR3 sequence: CASSQLGGEAFF. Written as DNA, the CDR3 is TGCGCCAGCAGCCAACTCGGGGGCGAAGCTTTCTTT.

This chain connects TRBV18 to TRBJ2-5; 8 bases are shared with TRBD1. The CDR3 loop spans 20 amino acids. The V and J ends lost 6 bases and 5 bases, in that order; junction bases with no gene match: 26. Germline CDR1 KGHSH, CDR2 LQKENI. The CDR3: CASSYSAGQERWNLRETQYF. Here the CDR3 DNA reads TGTGCCAGCTCGTATTCCGCGGGACAGGAGAGATGGAATTTACGGGAGACCCAGTACTTC.

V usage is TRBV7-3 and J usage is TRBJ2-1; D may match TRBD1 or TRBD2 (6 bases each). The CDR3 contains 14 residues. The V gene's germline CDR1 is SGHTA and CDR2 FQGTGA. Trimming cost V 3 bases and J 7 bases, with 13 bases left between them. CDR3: CASSLGGVGNEQFF. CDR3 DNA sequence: TGTGCCAGCAGCTTGGGGGGCGTAGGTAATGAGCAGTTCTTC.

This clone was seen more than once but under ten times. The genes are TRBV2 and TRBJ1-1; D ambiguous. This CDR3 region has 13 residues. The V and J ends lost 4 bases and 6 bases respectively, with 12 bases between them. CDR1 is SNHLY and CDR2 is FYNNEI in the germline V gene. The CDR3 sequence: CASSVIEDAEAFF. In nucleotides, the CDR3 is TGTGCCAGCAGTGTTATAGAGGACGCTGAAGCTTTCTTT.

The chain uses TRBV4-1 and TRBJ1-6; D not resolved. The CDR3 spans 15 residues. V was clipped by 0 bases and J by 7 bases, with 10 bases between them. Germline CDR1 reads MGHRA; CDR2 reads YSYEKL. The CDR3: CASSQENVPNSPLHF. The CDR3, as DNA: TGCGCCAGCAGCCAAGAGAATGTTCCAAATTCACCCCTCCACTTT.

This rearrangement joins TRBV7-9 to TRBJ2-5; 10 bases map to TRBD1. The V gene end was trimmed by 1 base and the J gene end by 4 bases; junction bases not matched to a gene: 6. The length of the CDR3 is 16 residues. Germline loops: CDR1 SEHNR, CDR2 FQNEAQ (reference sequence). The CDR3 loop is CASSLGQGALGETQYF. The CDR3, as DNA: TGTGCCAGCAGCTTAGGACAGGGGGCCCTCGGAGAGACCCAGTACTTC.

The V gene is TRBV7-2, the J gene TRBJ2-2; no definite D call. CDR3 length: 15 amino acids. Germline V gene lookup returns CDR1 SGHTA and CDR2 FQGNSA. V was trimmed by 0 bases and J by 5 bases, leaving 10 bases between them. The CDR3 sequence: CASSLAVLRTGELFF. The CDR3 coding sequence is TGTGCCAGCAGCTTAGCGGTGCTTCGAACCGGGGAGCTGTTTTTT.

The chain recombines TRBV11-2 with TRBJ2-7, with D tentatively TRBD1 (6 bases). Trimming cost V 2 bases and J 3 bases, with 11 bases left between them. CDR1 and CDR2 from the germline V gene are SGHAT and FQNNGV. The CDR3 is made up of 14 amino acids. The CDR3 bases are TGTGCCAGCAGCTTACTAGGACAGTACTACGAGCAGTACTTC. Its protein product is CASSLLGQYYEQYF.

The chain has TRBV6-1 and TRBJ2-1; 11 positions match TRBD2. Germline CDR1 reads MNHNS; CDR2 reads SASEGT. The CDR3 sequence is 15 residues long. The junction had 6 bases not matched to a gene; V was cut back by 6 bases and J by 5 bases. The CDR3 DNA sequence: TGTGCCAGCAGGGCCGGGACTAGCGGCCACAATGAGCAGTTCTTC. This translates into CASRAGTSGHNEQFF.

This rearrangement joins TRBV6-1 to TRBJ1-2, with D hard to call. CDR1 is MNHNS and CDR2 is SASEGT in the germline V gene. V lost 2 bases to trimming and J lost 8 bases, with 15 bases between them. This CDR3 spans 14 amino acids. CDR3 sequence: CASSENSAWRGYTF. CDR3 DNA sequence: TGTGCCAGCAGTGAAAACAGTGCCTGGAGGGGCTACACCTTC.

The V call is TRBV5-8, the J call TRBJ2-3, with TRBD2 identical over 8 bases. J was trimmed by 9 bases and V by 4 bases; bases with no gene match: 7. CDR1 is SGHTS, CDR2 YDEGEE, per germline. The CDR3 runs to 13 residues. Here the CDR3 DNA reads TGTGCCAGCAGCCTAGCGACTAGCGTAACGCAGTATTTT. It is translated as CASSLATSVTQYF.

The CDR3 DNA is TGTGCCAGCAGCCCGGGACTAGCGGGAGTTGTCGCAGATACGCAGTATTTT. Amino acids: CASSPGLAGVVADTQYF. V is TRBV14 and J is TRBJ2-3; 14 bases agree with TRBD2. Germline CDR1 is SGHDN and CDR2 is FVKESK. The junction had 7 bases not matched to a gene; V was cut back by 4 bases and J by 4 bases. This CDR3 contains 17 residues.

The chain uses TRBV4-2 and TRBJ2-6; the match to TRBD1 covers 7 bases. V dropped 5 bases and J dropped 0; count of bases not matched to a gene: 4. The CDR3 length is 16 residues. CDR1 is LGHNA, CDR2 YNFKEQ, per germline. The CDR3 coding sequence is TGTGCCAGCAGCTTGGGGACAGCCTCTGGGGCCAACGTCCTGACTTTC. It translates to CASSLGTASGANVLTF.

The CDR3 DNA is TGTGCCAGCAGCTTAAGGCAGAGCCCTTACGAGCAGTACTTC. It specifies CASSLRQSPYEQYF. The chain recombines TRBV7-8 with TRBJ2-7; no firm D call. The germline CDR1 and CDR2 sequences are SGHVS and FQNEAQ. V lost 2 bases to trimming and J lost 4 bases, with 12 bases between them. The CDR3 runs 14 residues.

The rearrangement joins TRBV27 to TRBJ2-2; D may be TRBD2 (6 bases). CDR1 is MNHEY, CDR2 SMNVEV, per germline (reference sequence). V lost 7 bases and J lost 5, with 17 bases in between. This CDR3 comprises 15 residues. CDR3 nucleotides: TGTGCCAGCAATCCCGGGCGCGGGACGACCGGGGAGCTGTTTTTT. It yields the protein CASNPGRGTTGELFF.